The 7 T cell receptor beta chains in this list originate from one sample, sequenced in a study of radiotherapy plus CTLA-4 blockade in lung cancer. Assay used: immunoSEQ multiplex PCR; TCRdb lists only in-frame clones, some missing. The sample includes tens of thousands of clones, more than 60% of them seen just once. The sample consisted of peripheral blood, taken from a patient treated with radiotherapy plus ipilimumab. The origin of the receptors is a human donor with non-small cell lung cancer who had a partial response to radiotherapy plus ipilimumab.

This clone was detected only a few times. The V call is TRBV2, the J call TRBJ1-2; possibly TRBD1 for D (5 bases). From germline, CDR1 is SNHLY and CDR2 FYNNEI. The CDR3 runs 13 residues. Trimming left V 6 bases short and J 0 bases short, with 8 bases between. The CDR3: CASRTASNYGYTF. The CDR3 DNA sequence: TGTGCCAGCAGGACAGCCTCTAACTATGGCTACACCTTC. The full variable domain, with the rest looked up from reference TRBV2 and TRBJ1-2, is EPEVTQTPSHQVTQMGQEVILRCVPISNHLYFYWYRQILGQKVEFLVSFYNNEISEKSEIFDDQFSVERPDGSNFTLKIRSTKLEDSAMYFCASRTASNYGYTFGSGTRLTVV.

The chain recombines TRBV6-6 with TRBJ2-7; TRBD1 might be the D (6 bases). V lost 5 bases and J lost 3, with 11 bases in between. Germline assignment: CDR1 MNHNY and CDR2 SVGAGI (reference sequence). The CDR3 extends over 13 amino acids. The DNA for the CDR3 is TGTGCCAGCAGTAATCAACAGGGCTACGAGCAGTACTTC. Translated: CASSNQQGYEQYF.

The chain employs TRBV27 and TRBJ1-2, with D perhaps matching TRBD1 (5 bases). The V gene's germline CDR1 is MNHEY and CDR2 SMNVEV (reference sequence). The CDR3 contains 14 residues. Trimming pared 5 bases from V and 1 base from J, leaving 11 bases between. The CDR3 loop reads CASSPAGRNYGYTF. The CDR3 DNA sequence: TGTGCCAGCAGTCCCGCGGGGCGTAACTATGGCTACACCTTC.

J is TRBJ2-3 and V is TRBV11-2; D is possibly TRBD1 (7 bases). Trimming took 1 base from V and 6 from J, leaving 17 bases between them. CDR1 SGHAT and CDR2 FQNNGV come from the germline V gene. The CDR3 has 16 residues. Here the CDR3 reads CASSLVVRRGLDTQYF. The CDR3 nucleotides read TGTGCCAGCAGCTTAGTAGTGAGGAGGGGGCTGGATACGCAGTATTTT.

In nucleotides, the CDR3 is TGTGCCAGCAGTTACCGTCCGGGACATTCAAAAGAGACCCAGTACTTC. Translation: CASSYRPGHSKETQYF. The chain is built from TRBV28 and TRBJ2-5, with D maybe TRBD1 (6 bases). The germline CDR1 and CDR2 sequences are MDHEN and SYDVKM. This CDR3 is 16 amino acids long. The V end lost 4 bases, the J end lost 3 bases, and 18 bases lay between the germline ends.

This chain links TRBV6-1 with TRBJ1-5, with 9 bases lining up with TRBD1. The germline V gene encodes CDR1 MNHNS and CDR2 SASEGT. J lost 7 bases, V lost 2 bases, and 3 bases had no gene match. The CDR3 contains 14 residues. The CDR3 DNA reads TGTGCCAGCAGTGAAACTGGACAGGGGCAGCCCCAGCATTTT. Protein sequence: CASSETGQGQPQHF.

J is TRBJ1-1 and V is TRBV7-9; 7 bases are shared with TRBD1. Trimming took 5 bases from V and 5 from J; bases not matched to a gene: 8. CDR3 length equals 14 residues. The germline V gene encodes CDR1 SEHNR and CDR2 FQNEAQ (reference sequence). In nucleotides, the CDR3 is TGTGCCAGCAGCCCCCGACCAGGGGGGACTGAAGCTTTCTTT. Translation: CASSPRPGGTEAFF.